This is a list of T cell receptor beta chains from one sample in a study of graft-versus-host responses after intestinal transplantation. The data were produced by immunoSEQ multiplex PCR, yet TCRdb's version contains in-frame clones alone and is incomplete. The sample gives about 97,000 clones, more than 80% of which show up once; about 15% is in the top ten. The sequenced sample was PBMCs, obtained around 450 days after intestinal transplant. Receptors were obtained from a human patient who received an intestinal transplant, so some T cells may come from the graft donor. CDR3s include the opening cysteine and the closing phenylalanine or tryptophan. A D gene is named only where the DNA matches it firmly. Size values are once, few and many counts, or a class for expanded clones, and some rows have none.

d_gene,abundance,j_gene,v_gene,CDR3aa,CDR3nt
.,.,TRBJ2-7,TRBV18,CASSPARDPYEQYF,TGTGCCAGCTCACCGGCCAGGGACCCCTACGAGCAGTACTTC
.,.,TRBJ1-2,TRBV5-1,CASSRGPTGRRDGYTF,TGCGCCAGCAGCCGGGGACCTACAGGGCGAAGGGATGGCTACACCTTC
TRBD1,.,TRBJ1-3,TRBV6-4,CASRTGESGNTIYF,TGTGCCAGCAGAACAGGGGAATCTGGAAACACCATATATTTT
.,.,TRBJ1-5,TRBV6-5,CASSRTERNQPQHF,TGTGCCAGCAGCCGGACAGAAAGAAATCAGCCCCAGCATTTT
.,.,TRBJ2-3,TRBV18,CASSPAGDTQYF,TGTGCCAGCTCACCGGCCGGAGATACGCAGTATTTT
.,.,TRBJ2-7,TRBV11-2,CASRDGTYEQYF,TGTGCCAGCAGGGACGGGACCTACGAGCAGTACTTC
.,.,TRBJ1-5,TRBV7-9,CASTLGGSNQPQHF,TGTGCCAGCACCCTAGGGGGAAGCAATCAGCCCCAGCATTTT
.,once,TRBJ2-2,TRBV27,CASTKFPLGLTGELFF,TGTGCCAGCACCAAGTTTCCGCTGGGGCTCACCGGGGAGCTGTTTTTT
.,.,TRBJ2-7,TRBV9,CASSVGIAESYEQYF,TGTGCCAGCAGCGTAGGGATAGCCGAAAGCTACGAGCAGTACTTC
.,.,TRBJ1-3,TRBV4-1,CASSNRGGFGNTIYF,TGCGCCAGCAGCAACCGGGGTGGATTTGGAAACACCATATATTTT
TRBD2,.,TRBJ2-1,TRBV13,CASRLRVSPGLAGRGPGNEQFF,TGTGCCAGCAGACTTAGGGTATCCCCGGGACTAGCGGGGAGGGGCCCTGGCAATGAGCAGTTCTTC
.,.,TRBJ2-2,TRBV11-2,CASSLVGHGTGELFF,TGTGCCAGCAGCTTGGTGGGACACGGGACCGGGGAGCTGTTTTTT
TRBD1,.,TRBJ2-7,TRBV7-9,CASSKGQAYEQYF,TGTGCCAGCAGCAAGGGACAGGCCTACGAGCAGTACTTC
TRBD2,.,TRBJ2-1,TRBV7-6,CASSLGGGEFTEQFF,TGTGCCAGCAGCCTCGGGGGGGGCGAATTCACTGAGCAGTTCTTC
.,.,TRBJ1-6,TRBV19,CASSPPRRTNSPLHF,TGTGCCAGTAGCCCCCCCCGACGGACAAATTCACCCCTCCACTTT
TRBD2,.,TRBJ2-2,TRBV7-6,CASSSMGGSGELFF,TGTGCCAGCAGCTCTATGGGGGGGTCCGGGGAGCTGTTTTTT
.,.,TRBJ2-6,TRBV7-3,CASSPGTPGANVLTF,TGTGCCAGCAGCCCCGGGACCCCTGGGGCCAACGTCCTGACTTTC
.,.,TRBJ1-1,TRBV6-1,CASSDGGRGTEAFF,TGTGCCAGCAGTGATGGGGGGAGGGGCACTGAAGCTTTCTTT
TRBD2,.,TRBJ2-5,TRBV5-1,CASSPFSRAGDSETQYF,TGCGCCAGCAGCCCGTTTTCCCGAGCGGGGGATTCCGAGACCCAGTACTTC
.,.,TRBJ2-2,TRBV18,CASSPGVMLTTGELFF,TGTGCCAGCTCACCAGGCGTTATGTTGACAACCGGGGAGCTGTTTTTT
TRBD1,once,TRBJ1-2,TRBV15,CATSGPTGYYGYTF,TGTGCCACCAGCGGGCCGACAGGGTACTACGGCTACACCTTC
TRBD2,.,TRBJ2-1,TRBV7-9,CASSLKSVWGTRSDEQFF,TGTGCCAGCAGCTTAAAGTCGGTGTGGGGGACTAGGAGCGATGAGCAGTTCTTC
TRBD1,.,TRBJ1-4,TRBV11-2,CASSIRGTGREKLFF,TGTGCCAGCAGCATTAGGGGGACAGGGCGTGAAAAACTGTTTTTT
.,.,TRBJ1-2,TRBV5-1,CASSSDSTNYGYTF,TGCGCCAGCAGCTCGGACAGTACTAACTATGGCTACACCTTC
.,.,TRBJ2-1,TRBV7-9,CASRGPEQFF,TGTGCCAGCCGGGGACCTGAGCAGTTCTTC
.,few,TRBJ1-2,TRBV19,CASKSHGYTF,TGTGCCAGTAAATCCCATGGCTACACCTTC
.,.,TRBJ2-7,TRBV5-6,CASSLAGSYEQYF,TGTGCCAGCAGCTTGGCGGGCTCCTACGAGCAGTACTTC